These 13 T cell receptor beta chains were all obtained from the same sample, sequenced in a study of lymphopenia after photon versus proton radiotherapy. The protocol was immunoSEQ multiplex PCR, while the TCRdb copy is restricted to in-frame clones and leaves out a portion. The sample yields tens of thousands of clones, 84% seen once. Sequenced here: peripheral blood, sampled from a patient treated with proton-based radiotherapy. The receptors derive from a woman in her 70s with pancreatic cancer.

The J gene is TRBJ2-7, the V gene TRBV28, with 9 bases aligning to TRBD2. The V segment lost 3 bases and the J segment 1 base; nucleotides outside the gene matches: 4. The CDR3 has 15 residues. The V gene's germline CDR1 is MDHEN and CDR2 SYDVKM. In DNA form, the CDR3 reads TGTGCCAGCAGTTTTCGGACTAGCGAGTCCTACGAGCAGTACTTC. Translating it yields CASSFRTSESYEQYF.

The chain has TRBV5-6 and TRBJ2-1; 10 bases agree with TRBD2. With V trimmed by 4 bases and J by 3 bases, 4 bases remained unmatched. CDR3 length: 15 residues. Germline CDR1 is SGHDT and CDR2 is YYEEEE. Here the CDR3 DNA reads TGTGCCAGCAGCCCTACTAGCGGGAACTACAATGAGCAGTTCTTC. Translated, it gives CASSPTSGNYNEQFF.

The chain couples TRBV2 to TRBJ2-7, with 12 positions matching TRBD1. The V and J ends lost 10 bases and 7 bases, in that order; junction bases with no gene match: 8. Germline-derived CDR1 and CDR2 are SNHLY and FYNNEI. The CDR3 runs 13 residues. CDR3: CANRGQGAREQYF. The CDR3 DNA is TGTGCCAACAGGGGACAGGGGGCGCGGGAGCAGTACTTC.

The genes are TRBV5-4 and TRBJ1-5, with 9 bases identical to TRBD1. This CDR3 is built from 16 residues. J gave up 7 bases and V 3 bases, and 11 bases lay outside the gene matches. In germline, CDR1 is SGHNT, CDR2 YYREEE (reference sequence). For the CDR3, the DNA is TGTGCCAGCAGCTATACGGGACAGGGAGAGGACCAGCCCCAGCATTTT. Translation: CASSYTGQGEDQPQHF. Full variable domain (rest looked up from reference TRBV5-4 and TRBJ1-5): ETGVTQSPTHLIKTRGQQVTLRCSSQSGHNTVSWYQQALGQGPQFIFQYYREEENGRGNFPPRFSGLQFPNYSSELNVNALELDDSALYLCASSYTGQGEDQPQHFGDGTRLSIL.

This rearrangement joins TRBV7-2 to TRBJ2-3, with D uncertain. Germline V gives CDR1 SGHTA, CDR2 FQGNSA. V was pared by 3 bases and J by 0 bases, with 13 bases between. This CDR3 is 16 amino acids long. CDR3: CASSFLWRPSTDTQYF. The CDR3 region has the DNA TGTGCCAGCAGCTTCTTGTGGCGGCCTAGCACAGATACGCAGTATTTT. Full variable domain (remainder filled in from reference TRBV7-2 and TRBJ2-3): GAGVSQSPSNKVTEKGKDVELRCDPISGHTALYWYRQSLGQGLEFLIYFQGNSAPDKSGLPSDRFSAERTGGSVSTLTIQRTQQEDSAVYLCASSFLWRPSTDTQYFGPGTRLTVL.

The chain is built from TRBV2 and TRBJ1-1, with D possibly TRBD1 on 5 matching bases. The CDR3 sequence is 13 residues long. Trimming shortened V by 4 bases and J by 1 base, and 7 bases separated the two germline ends. From germline, CDR1 is SNHLY and CDR2 FYNNEI. CDR3 residues: CASSGQRNTEAFF. The CDR3 DNA reads TGTGCCAGCAGTGGACAGAGGAACACTGAAGCTTTCTTT.

This sequence joins TRBV5-4 and TRBJ2-2, with D tentatively TRBD1 (6 bases). Trimming left V 2 bases short and J 6 bases short, with 8 bases between. Germline V gene sequence: CDR1 SGHNT, CDR2 YYREEE (reference sequence). The CDR3 sequence is 13 residues long. As DNA, the CDR3 is TGTGCCAGCAGCTTACAGGGCCCCGGGGAGCTGTTTTTT. Protein: CASSLQGPGELFF.

This chain joins TRBV27 and TRBJ2-5; D remains unclear. V lost 0 bases to trimming and J lost 4 bases, with 6 bases between them. Germline loops: CDR1 MNHEY, CDR2 SMNVEV (reference sequence). The CDR3 is 13 residues long. CDR3 sequence: CASSLSLIETQYF. The CDR3 DNA is TGTGCCAGCAGTTTATCTTTGATAGAGACCCAGTACTTC.

On this clone itself: One end of the junction varies from germline; a read error may be responsible. The chain couples TRBV25-1 to TRBJ1-1; no reliable D call. Germline CDR1 MGHDK, CDR2 SYGVNS. CDR3 length: 14 amino acids. This chain's CDR3 is CASSESVWNAEAFF. CDR3 nucleotides: TGTGCCAGCAGTGAATCGGTCTGGAACGCTGAAGCTTTCTTT.

This chain uses TRBV7-8 with TRBJ2-7; D perhaps matches TRBD1 (6 bases). The V end was cut by 5 bases, the J end by 2 bases, with 25 bases between. Per germline, CDR1 SGHVS and CDR2 FQNEAQ. This CDR3 has 18 amino acids. For the CDR3, the DNA is TGTGCCAGCAGCCAAGATCTCGTGGGGGACACCAAAACCTACGAGCAGTACTTC. Its protein product is CASSQDLVGDTKTYEQYF.

The chain uses TRBV19 and TRBJ2-6, with D possibly being TRBD2 (5 bases). Trimming cost V 5 bases and J 4 bases, with 15 bases left between them. The CDR3 has 16 amino acids. The germline V gene has CDR1 LNHDA and CDR2 SQIVND (reference sequence). The CDR3 DNA is TGTGCCAGTAGTCGTCTCCCCTCGGGGGGGGCCAACGTCCTGACTTTC. Protein: CASSRLPSGGANVLTF.

This chain connects TRBV28 to TRBJ1-6; D remains ambiguous. This CDR3 comprises 12 residues. Between the trimmed V and J ends, which lost 3 bases and 8 bases, there was a span of 5 bases. In germline, CDR1 is MDHEN, CDR2 SYDVKM. The CDR3 sequence: CASSLLHSPLHF. CDR3 in DNA: TGTGCCAGCAGTTTGTTACATTCACCCCTCCACTTT.

The gene calls are TRBV10-2 and TRBJ1-1; no definite D call. V was trimmed by 3 bases and J by 0 bases, leaving 8 bases between them. CDR3 size: 14 residues. Germline loops: CDR1 WSHSY, CDR2 SAAADI. The CDR3 DNA sequence: TGCGCCAGCAGTGACAGTCGTATGAACACTGAAGCTTTCTTT. This encodes CASSDSRMNTEAFF.